Presented here are 9 T cell receptor beta chains from one specimen sequenced in a study of T cells in localized non-small cell lung cancer. Profiling relied on immunoSEQ multiplex PCR, and the TCRdb table lists in-frame clones only, not all of them. The table lists 15,000 to 20,000 clones, over 75% of them singletons. Source: peripheral blood, taken before any cancer treatment. The source of these receptors is a male donor at least 60 years old with stage I lung adenocarcinoma.

J is TRBJ1-1 and V is TRBV28; a possible D gene is TRBD1 (5 bases). V dropped 6 bases and J dropped 0 bases, with 20 bases sitting between them. The CDR3 extends over 17 amino acids. Germline lookup yields CDR1 MDHEN and CDR2 SYDVKM. In nucleotides, the CDR3 is TGTGCCAGCAGCCCCCCTTTGGCAGGGCTCATGAACACTGAAGCTTTCTTT. Translated: CASSPPLAGLMNTEAFF.

This clone was counted only a few times. This CDR3 reads CASSQAPGGYTEAFF. The CDR3 DNA reads TGTGCCAGCAGCCAAGCGCCAGGGGGTTACACTGAAGCTTTCTTT. The rearrangement uses TRBV14 and TRBJ1-1, with 7 bases lining up with TRBD1. Trimming removed 1 base from V and 3 bases from J; junction bases left unmatched: 5. The germline gives CDR1 SGHDN, CDR2 FVKESK. There are 15 residues in the CDR3.

This clone was recorded once. Written as DNA, the CDR3 is TGTGCCAGCAGCAGGGGGCCGGAGACCCAGTACTTC. Amino acid sequence: CASSRGPETQYF. The chain couples TRBV6-5 to TRBJ2-5; 8 bases line up with TRBD1. Germline V gene sequence: CDR1 MNHEY, CDR2 SVGAGI. The CDR3 is made up of 12 amino acids. J lost 5 bases, V lost 6 bases, and 2 bases had no gene match.

This CDR3 is CASSRIHEQYF. CDR3 DNA sequence: TGTGCCAGCAGCAGAATCCACGAGCAGTACTTC. The chain is built from TRBV13 and TRBJ2-7; D not resolved. This CDR3 comprises 11 residues. V was trimmed by 5 bases and J by 5 bases, leaving 7 bases between them. The germline gives CDR1 PRHDT, CDR2 FYEKMQ (reference sequence). The whole variable domain, filled in from reference TRBV13 and TRBJ2-7, reads AAGVIQSPRHLIKEKRETATLKCYPIPRHDTVYWYQQGPGQDPQFLISFYEKMQSDKGSIPDRFSAQQFSDYHSELNMSSLELGDSALYFCASSRIHEQYFGPGTRLTVT.

CDR3 sequence (DNA): TGTGCCAGCAGCGCTAGACAAGTACTTAACTATGGCTACACCTTC. Amino acids: CASSARQVLNYGYTF. This chain uses TRBV2 with TRBJ1-2; D not resolved. Looked up from germline, CDR1 is SNHLY and CDR2 is FYNNEI. The ends were cut back, 6 bases at V and 1 base at J, with 15 bases in the middle. This CDR3 spans 15 amino acids.

V and J are TRBV18 and TRBJ1-4, with 8 bases fitting TRBD1. In germline, CDR1 is KGHSH, CDR2 LQKENI. The V segment lost 4 bases and the J segment 5 bases; nucleotides outside the gene matches: 0. The length of the CDR3 is 13 residues. Here the CDR3 DNA reads TGTGCCAGCTCACGGACAGGGAATGAAAAACTGTTTTTT. The encoded protein is CASSRTGNEKLFF. Looking up the rest from reference TRBV18 and TRBJ1-4 gives the full variable domain: NAGVMQNPRHLVRRRGQEARLRCSPMKGHSHVYWYRQLPEEGLKFMVYLQKENIIDESGMPKERFSAEFPKEGPSILRIQQVVRGDSAAYFCASSRTGNEKLFFGSGTQLSVL.

The rearrangement uses TRBV25-1 and TRBJ2-3; D remains unclear. This CDR3 region has 16 residues. The germline gives CDR1 MGHDK, CDR2 SYGVNS. Trimming took 4 bases from V and 4 from J, leaving 18 bases between them. CDR3 coding DNA: TGTGCCAGCAGTGCCAGCGACACAAACGACGCAGATACGCAGTATTTT. This codes for CASSASDTNDADTQYF.

The rearrangement joins TRBV29-1 to TRBJ2-5; 10 bases line up with TRBD2. The V gene end was trimmed by 7 bases and the J gene end by 6 bases; junction bases not matched to a gene: 8. This CDR3 is 13 amino acids long. Germline CDR1 and CDR2: SQVTM and ANQGSEA. In DNA, the CDR3 is TGCAGCGGGCTAGCGGGAGTGACTAAGACCCAGTACTTC. As protein: CSGLAGVTKTQYF.

In this sample, this clone turned up a few times. The rearrangement links TRBV19 to TRBJ2-5; D perhaps matches TRBD2 (7 bases). Germline-derived CDR1 and CDR2 are LNHDA and SQIVND (reference sequence). Deletions cut 4 bases from V and 5 bases from J, with 20 bases between. There are 16 residues in the CDR3. CDR3 coding DNA: TGTGCCAGTAGTACCCCTCGGAGGGGGGGAAAGGAGACCCAGTACTTC. It codes for CASSTPRRGGKETQYF.